This TCR beta chain stems from a study of siplizumab effects on memory and regulatory T cells (dated by TCRdb to between 2019 and 2020). A note on the overall study: The effect of the anti-CD2 antibody siplizumab on alloreactive T-cell subsets was examined in allogeneic mixed lymphocyte reactions constructed from human PBMCs. Study-wide conclusions, independent of this receptor: Siplizumab significantly lowered the cumulative frequency of alloreactive sequences that could be traced to unstimulated CD4+ memory T cells. Because sequences at frequencies below about 10^-5 were poorly captured, only a minor fraction of alloreactive clones could be mapped back to unstimulated subsets. Unstimulated naive T cells appeared to be more diverse than memory T cells, and naive cells seemed to make a substantial contribution to the alloresponse. Whether proliferating Tregs from siplizumab cultures were suppressive was not functionally confirmed. For roughly 75-97% of proliferating CD4+ or CD8+ clones, no naive or memory phenotype could be assigned. Among mappable alloreactive CD4+ clones, an average Treg-derived fraction of almost 70% was observed with siplizumab, compared with roughly 28% in control reactions.

Library preparation employed the immunoSEQ multiplex PCR assay. About 10^5 TCR templates per sample were assayed by the deep sequencing platform. Genomic DNA extracted from sorted T cells was used for TCRbeta CDR3 sequencing. The paper's data handling went like this. The R programming language was used for clonal analysis of TCRbeta CDR3 data. Comparing unstimulated samples against CFSE-low samples taken after the reaction was how alloreactive CD4+ and CD8+ clones were defined. Regulatory or non-regulatory origin was assigned to alloreactive CD4+ clones by matching of sequences to sorted unstimulated Treg and non-Treg repertoires. Held by TCRdb, this immuneACCESS table contains in-frame sequences only and omits some clones. Under half of the omission traces to an unresolved V gene where checked; the cause of the rest is unknown. The V and J calls and the clone size are those of that table, but D and trimming were determined from the DNA. This sample has 90,000 to 130,000 clones in its table, and around 90% of those were observed once. 1% to 1.5% of the sample lies in the top ten.

In the case of this clone: This receptor's antigen is unknown. No much larger clone is present one base from it, and per-base qualities are unavailable.

V loses 4 bases, J loses 3 bases, and the germline ends lie 16 bases apart. CDR3 length: 15 amino acids, cysteine to phenylalanine. Only CDR3 DNA remains: 45 bases, in frame from the first base. CDR1 and CDR2, per the germline V gene, are MRHNA and SNTAGT. Sorted unstimulated T cells and proliferating T cells recovered from mixed lymphocyte reactions were subjected to TCRbeta CDR3 sequencing. Fresh whole blood from 9 to 10 HLA-typed healthy donors served as the source for isolating PBMCs. This sequence uses TRBV6-4 and TRBJ2-7; the D gene is unclear. This clonotype was sampled from a human donor in good health. The specimen sequenced was CD4+ T cells sorted from blood. CDR3 reads: CASSGVYWGYYEQYF. The DNA sequence reads TGTGCCAGCAGTGGAGTCTATTGGGGTTACTACGAGCAGTACTTC.